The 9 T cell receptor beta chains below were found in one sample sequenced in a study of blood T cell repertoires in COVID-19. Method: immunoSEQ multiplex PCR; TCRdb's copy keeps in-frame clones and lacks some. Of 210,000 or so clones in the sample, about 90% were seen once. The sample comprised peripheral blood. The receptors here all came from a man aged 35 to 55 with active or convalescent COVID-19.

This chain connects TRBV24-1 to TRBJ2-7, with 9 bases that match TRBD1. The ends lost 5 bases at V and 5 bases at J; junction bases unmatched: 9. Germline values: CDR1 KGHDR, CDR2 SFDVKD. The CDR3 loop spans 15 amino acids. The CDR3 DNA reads TGTGCCACCAGTGTGCCGACAGGGGGTAAGGACGAGCAGTACTTC. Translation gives CATSVPTGGKDEQYF.

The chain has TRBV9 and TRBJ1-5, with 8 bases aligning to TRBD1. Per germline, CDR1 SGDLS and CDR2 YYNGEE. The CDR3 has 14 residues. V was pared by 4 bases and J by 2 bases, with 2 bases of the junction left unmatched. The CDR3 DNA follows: TGTGCCAGCAGCCAGACAGGGGGCAATCAGCCCCAGCATTTT. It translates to CASSQTGGNQPQHF.

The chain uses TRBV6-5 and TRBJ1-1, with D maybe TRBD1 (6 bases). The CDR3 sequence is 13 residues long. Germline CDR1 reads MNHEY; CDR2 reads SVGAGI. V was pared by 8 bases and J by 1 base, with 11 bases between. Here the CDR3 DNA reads TGTGCCAGCGCGACAGGATCGAACACTGAAGCTTTCTTT. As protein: CASATGSNTEAFF.

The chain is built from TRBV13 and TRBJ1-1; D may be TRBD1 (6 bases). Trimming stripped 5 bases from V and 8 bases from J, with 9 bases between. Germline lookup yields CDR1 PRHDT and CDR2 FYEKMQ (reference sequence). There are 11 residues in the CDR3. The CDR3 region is CASSIDREAFF. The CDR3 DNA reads TGTGCCAGCAGCATTGACAGGGAAGCTTTCTTT.

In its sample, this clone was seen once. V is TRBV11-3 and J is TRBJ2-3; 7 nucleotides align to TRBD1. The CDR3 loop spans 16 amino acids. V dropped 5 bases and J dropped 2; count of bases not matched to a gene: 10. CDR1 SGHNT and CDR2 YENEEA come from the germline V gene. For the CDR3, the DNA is TGTGCCAGCAGCCTGGGACAGCCCTCCGTCACAGATACGCAGTATTTT. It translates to CASSLGQPSVTDTQYF.

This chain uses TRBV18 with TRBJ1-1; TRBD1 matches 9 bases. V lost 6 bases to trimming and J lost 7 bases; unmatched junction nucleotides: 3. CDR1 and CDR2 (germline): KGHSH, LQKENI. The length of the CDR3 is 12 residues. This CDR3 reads CASSTGGGEAFF. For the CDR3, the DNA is TGTGCCAGCTCCACAGGGGGCGGTGAAGCTTTCTTT.

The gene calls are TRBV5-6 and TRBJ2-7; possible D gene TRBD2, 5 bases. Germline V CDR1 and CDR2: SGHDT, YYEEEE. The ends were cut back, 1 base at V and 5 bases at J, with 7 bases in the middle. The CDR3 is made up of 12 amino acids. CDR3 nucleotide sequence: TGTGCCAGCAGCTTGTTGAGGGACGAGCAGTACTTC. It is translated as CASSLLRDEQYF.

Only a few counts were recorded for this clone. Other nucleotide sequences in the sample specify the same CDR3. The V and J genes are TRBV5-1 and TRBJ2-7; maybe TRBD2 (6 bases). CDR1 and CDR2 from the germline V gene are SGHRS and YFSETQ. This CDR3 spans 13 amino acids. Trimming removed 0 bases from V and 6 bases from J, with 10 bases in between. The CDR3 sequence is CASSLVGGSEQYF. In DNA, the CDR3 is TGCGCCAGCAGCTTGGTGGGAGGCAGCGAGCAGTACTTC.

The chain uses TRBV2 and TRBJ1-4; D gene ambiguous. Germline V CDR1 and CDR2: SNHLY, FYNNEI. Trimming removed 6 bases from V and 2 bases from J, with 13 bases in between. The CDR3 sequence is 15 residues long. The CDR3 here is CASRGMRSTNEKLFF. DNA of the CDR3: TGTGCCAGCAGGGGTATGCGGTCTACTAATGAAAAACTGTTTTTT.